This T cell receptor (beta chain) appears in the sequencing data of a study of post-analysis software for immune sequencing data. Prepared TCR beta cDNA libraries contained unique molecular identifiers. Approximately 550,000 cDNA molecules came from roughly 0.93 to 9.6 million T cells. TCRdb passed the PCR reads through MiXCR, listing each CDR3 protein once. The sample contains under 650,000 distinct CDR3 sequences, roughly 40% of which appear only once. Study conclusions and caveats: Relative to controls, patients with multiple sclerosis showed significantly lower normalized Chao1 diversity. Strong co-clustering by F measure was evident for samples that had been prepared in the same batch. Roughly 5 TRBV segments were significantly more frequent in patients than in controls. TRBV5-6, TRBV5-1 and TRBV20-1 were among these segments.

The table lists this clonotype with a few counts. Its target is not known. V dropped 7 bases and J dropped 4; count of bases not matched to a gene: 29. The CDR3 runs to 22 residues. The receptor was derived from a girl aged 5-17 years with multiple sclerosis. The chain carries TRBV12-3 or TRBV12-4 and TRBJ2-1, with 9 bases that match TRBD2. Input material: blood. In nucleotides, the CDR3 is TGTGCCAGCATCGGGGCTGGCTTCTCTAGCGGGGAAGACCCCACCTCGTACAATGAGCAGTTCTTC. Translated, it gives CASIGAGFSSGEDPTSYNEQFF.